This T cell receptor (beta chain) was obtained from a study of graft-versus-host responses after intestinal transplantation. Study as a whole: Every one of the recipients received anti-thymocyte globulin induction and afterwards took tacrolimus and steroids for approximately three years.

The CDR3 totals 14 residues. Germline V lookup: CDR1 SGHAT, CDR2 FQNNGV. Turning to this clone: Its antigen is as yet unknown. A junction boundary mismatches the germline segment, possibly from a read error.

Study-wide findings and caveats: Allograft graft-versus-host to host-versus-graft clonal ratios ran high in patients with graft-donor T cell macrochimerism. Investigators detected GvH clones in recipient marrow, with some emerging earlier in ileum or blood.

The protocol was immunoSEQ multiplex PCR, while the TCRdb copy is restricted to in-frame clones and leaves out a portion. The sample includes about 39,000 clones, 93% seen only once; the top ten take 3.6%. The TCR comes from a human patient who received an intestinal transplant, so some T cells may come from the graft donor. The sequenced sample was PBMCs, obtained roughly 110 weeks after intestinal transplantation. The rearrangement joins TRBV11-2 to TRBJ2-7, with D unresolved. CDR3 nucleotides: TGTGCCAGCAGCTTTGGGCTCCGGGCTCTCACCCCGATCTTC. This encodes CASSFGLRALTPIF.